The entry below describes one T cell receptor beta chain. The DNA ends 3 residues before the CDR3 does, and the rest of the CDR3 is filled in from the germline J gene. This record comes from a study of T cells in women clearing cervical HPV infection. Overall study: Case blood drawn at lesion detection; control blood after infection cleared. HLA type could not be excluded as a confounder.

Germline CDR1 GTSNPN, CDR2 SVGIG (reference sequence). CDR3 size: 14 residues. MY09/MY11 PCR detected cervical HPV DNA; dot-blot assigned genotypes. Libraries were prepared by immunoSEQ multiplex PCR; TCRdb keeps only in-frame clonotypes and omits some of them. The sample data list roughly 22,000 clones. The chain employs TRBV30 and TRBJ2-4, with 7 bases that match TRBD2. The TCR was taken from a woman between 18 and 69 years old with a cervical HPV16 infection that either progressed to CIN3+ or cleared (not recorded which). Source material: blood buffy coat. CDR3: CAWSAQGWDYGQYF. CDR3 bases read: TGTGCCTGGAGTGCTCAGGGCTGGGACTATGGT.